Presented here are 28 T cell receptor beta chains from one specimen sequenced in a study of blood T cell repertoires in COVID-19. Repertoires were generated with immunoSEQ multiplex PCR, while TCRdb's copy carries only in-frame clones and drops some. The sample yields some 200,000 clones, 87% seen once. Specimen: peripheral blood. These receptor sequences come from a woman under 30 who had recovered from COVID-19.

The CDR3 bases are TGTGCCAGCAGCTGGGGACAAACGGCGCAGTATTTT. Its translation is CASSWGQTAQYF. V usage is TRBV28 and J usage is TRBJ2-3, with D perhaps matching TRBD1 (6 bases). The germline V gene encodes CDR1 MDHEN and CDR2 SYDVKM. Trimming pared 6 bases from V and 10 bases from J, leaving 14 bases between. There are 12 residues in the CDR3.

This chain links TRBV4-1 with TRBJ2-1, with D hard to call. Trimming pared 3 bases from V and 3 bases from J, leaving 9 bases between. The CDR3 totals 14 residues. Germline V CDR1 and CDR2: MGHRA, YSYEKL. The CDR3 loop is CASSQRRFYNEQFF. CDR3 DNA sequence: TGCGCCAGCAGCCAGAGGAGATTCTACAATGAGCAGTTCTTC.

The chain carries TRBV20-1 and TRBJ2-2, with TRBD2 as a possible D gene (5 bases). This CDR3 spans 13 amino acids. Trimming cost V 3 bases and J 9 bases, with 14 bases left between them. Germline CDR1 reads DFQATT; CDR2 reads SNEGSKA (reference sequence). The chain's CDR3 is CSASSRATRELFF. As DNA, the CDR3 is TGCAGTGCTAGTTCGCGGGCGACCAGGGAGCTGTTTTTT.

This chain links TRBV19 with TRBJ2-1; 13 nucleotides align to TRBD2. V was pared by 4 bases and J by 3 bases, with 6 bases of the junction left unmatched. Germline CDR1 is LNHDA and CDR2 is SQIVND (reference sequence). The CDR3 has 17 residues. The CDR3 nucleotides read TGTGCCAGTAGTAGAACTAGCGGGGGGGCCGTCTACAATGAGCAGTTCTTC. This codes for CASSRTSGGAVYNEQFF.

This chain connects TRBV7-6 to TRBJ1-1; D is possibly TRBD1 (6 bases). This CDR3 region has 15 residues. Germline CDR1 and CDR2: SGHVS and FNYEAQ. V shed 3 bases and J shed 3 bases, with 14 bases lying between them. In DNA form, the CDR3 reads TGTGCCAGCAGCTTGGGAACAGGGTGGGACACTGAAGCTTTCTTT. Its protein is CASSLGTGWDTEAFF.

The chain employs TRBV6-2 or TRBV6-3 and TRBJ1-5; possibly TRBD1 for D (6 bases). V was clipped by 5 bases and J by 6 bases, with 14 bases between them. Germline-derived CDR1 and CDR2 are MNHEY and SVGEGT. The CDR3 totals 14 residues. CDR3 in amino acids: CASSHRVSSQPQHF. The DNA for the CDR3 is TGTGCCAGCAGTCACAGGGTCTCCTCTCAGCCCCAGCATTTT.

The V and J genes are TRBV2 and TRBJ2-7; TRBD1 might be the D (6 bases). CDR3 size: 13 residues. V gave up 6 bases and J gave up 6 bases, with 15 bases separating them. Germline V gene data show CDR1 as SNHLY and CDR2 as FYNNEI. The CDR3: CASSRTEDLEQYF. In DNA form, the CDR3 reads TGTGCCAGCAGCAGGACAGAGGATCTCGAGCAGTACTTC.

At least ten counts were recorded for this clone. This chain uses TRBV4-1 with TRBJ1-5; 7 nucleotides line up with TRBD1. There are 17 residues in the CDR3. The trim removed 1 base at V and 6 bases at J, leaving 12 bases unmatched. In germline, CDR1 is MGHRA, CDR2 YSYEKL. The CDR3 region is CASSQGVTGTVGQPQHF. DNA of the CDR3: TGCGCCAGCAGCCAAGGGGTTACCGGGACAGTCGGTCAGCCCCAGCATTTT.

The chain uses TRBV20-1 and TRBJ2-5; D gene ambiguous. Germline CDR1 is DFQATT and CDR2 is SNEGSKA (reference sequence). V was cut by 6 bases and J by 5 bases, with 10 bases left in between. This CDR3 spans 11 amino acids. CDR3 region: CSAPLPETQYF. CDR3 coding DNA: TGCAGTGCCCCTCTTCCGGAGACCCAGTACTTC.

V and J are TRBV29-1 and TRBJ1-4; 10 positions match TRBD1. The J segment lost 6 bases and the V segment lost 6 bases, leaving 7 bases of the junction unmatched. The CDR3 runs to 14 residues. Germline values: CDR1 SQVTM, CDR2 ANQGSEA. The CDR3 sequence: CSVRDRGKYEKLFF. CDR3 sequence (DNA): TGCAGCGTAAGGGACAGGGGAAAGTATGAAAAACTGTTTTTT.

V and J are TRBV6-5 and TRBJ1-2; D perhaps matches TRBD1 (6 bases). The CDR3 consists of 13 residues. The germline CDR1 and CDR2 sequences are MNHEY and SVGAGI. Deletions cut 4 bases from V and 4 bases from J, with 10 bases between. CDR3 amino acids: CASSSEQGYGYTF. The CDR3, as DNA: TGTGCCAGCAGTTCGGAACAGGGCTATGGCTACACCTTC.

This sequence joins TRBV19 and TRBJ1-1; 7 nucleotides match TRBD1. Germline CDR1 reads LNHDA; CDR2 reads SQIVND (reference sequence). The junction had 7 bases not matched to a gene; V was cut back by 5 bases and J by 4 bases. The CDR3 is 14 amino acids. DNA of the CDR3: TGTGCCAGTAGTGTCAGACAGGGACCCACTGAAGCTTTCTTT. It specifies CASSVRQGPTEAFF.

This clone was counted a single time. The CDR3 DNA sequence: TGCGCCAGCAGTTTTCGACAGGGTTTCGAGCAGTACTTC. It codes for CASSFRQGFEQYF. The J gene is TRBJ2-7, the V gene TRBV10-1; 7 bases align to TRBD1. The CDR3 spans 13 residues. The V gene end was trimmed by 5 bases and the J gene end by 6 bases; junction bases not matched to a gene: 7. Germline CDR1 and CDR2: WNHNN and SYGVQD (reference sequence).

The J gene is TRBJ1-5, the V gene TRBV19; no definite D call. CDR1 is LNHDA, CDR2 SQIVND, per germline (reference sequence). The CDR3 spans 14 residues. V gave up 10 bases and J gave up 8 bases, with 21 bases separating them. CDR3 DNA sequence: TGTGCCACTAGGTCCGGGTCCTTAGTGGAGCCCCAGCATTTT. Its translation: CATRSGSLVEPQHF.

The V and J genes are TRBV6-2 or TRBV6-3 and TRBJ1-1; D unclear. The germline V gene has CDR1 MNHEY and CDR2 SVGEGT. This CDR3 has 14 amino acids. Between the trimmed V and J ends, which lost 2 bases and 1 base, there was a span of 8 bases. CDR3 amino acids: CASSYVTPNTEAFF. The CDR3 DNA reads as TGTGCCAGCAGTTACGTGACACCGAACACTGAAGCTTTCTTT.

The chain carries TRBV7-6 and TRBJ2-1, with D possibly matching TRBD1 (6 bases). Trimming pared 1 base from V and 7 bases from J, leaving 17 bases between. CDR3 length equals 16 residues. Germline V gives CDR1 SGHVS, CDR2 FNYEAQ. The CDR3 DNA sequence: TGTGCCAGCAGCTTAGAGGCAGGGGTTACCTTGAATGAGCAGTTCTTC. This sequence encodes CASSLEAGVTLNEQFF.

In nucleotides, the CDR3 is TGTGCCAGCAGTCCGAAGGGGGTCGGTGAGCAGTACTTC. This codes for CASSPKGVGEQYF. The chain joins TRBV6-5 to TRBJ2-7, with a tentative D call TRBD1 (6 bases). Trimming removed 5 bases at V and 7 bases at J, with 15 bases between. The CDR3 spans 13 residues. Germline V gene data show CDR1 as MNHEY and CDR2 as SVGAGI.

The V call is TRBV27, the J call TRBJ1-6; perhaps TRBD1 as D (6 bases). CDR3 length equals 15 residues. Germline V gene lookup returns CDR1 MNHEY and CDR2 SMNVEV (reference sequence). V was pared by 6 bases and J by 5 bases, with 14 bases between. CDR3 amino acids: CASRLNRDNNSPLHF. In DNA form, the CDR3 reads TGTGCCAGCAGGTTAAACCGGGACAATAATTCACCCCTCCACTTT.

CDR3 nucleotide sequence: TGTGCCAGCAGTTACCCCGGGGAGGATACGCAGTATTTT. Translation gives CASSYPGEDTQYF. The gene calls are TRBV6-5 and TRBJ2-3, with a weak D call TRBD2 (5 bases). Germline-derived CDR1 and CDR2 are MNHEY and SVGAGI. Deletions cut 2 bases from V and 6 bases from J, with 9 bases between. The CDR3 is made up of 13 amino acids.

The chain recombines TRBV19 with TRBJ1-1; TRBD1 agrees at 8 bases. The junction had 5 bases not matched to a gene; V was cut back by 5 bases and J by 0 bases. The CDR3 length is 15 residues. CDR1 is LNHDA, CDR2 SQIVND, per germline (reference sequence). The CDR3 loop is CASSGDRRMNTEAFF. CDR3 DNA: TGTGCCAGTAGTGGGGACAGGAGAATGAACACTGAAGCTTTCTTT.

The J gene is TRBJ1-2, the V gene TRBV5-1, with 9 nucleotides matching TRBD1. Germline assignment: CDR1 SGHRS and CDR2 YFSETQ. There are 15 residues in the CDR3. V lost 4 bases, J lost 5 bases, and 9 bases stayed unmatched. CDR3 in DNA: TGCGCCAGCAGCGTTGGGACAGGGAGTCCGTATGGCTACACCTTC. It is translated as CASSVGTGSPYGYTF.

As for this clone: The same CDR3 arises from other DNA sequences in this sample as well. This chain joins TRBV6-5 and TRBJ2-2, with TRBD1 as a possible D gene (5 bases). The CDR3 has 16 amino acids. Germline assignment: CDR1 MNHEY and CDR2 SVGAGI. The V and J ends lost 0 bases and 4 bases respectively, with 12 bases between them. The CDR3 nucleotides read TGTGCCAGCAGTTACTCGGCCGGAAGGGGCACCGGGGAGCTGTTTTTT. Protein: CASSYSAGRGTGELFF.

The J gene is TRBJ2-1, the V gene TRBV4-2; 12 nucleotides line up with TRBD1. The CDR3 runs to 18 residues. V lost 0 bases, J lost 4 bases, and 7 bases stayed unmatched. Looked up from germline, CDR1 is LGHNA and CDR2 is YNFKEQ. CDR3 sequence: CASSQDTSGQGAYNEQFF. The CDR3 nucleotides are TGTGCCAGCAGCCAAGACACTTCGGGACAGGGGGCTTACAATGAGCAGTTCTTC.

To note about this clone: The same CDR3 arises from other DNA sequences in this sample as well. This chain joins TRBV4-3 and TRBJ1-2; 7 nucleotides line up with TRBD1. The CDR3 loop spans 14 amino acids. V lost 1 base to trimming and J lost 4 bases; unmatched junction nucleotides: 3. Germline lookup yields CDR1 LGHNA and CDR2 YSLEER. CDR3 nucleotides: TGCGCCAGCAGCCAAGGACAGGGCACCTATGGCTACACCTTC. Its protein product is CASSQGQGTYGYTF.

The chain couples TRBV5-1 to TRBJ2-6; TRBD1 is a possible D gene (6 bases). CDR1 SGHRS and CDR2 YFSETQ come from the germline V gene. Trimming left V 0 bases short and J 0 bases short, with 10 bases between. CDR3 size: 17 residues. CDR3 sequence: CASSLAGESSGANVLTF. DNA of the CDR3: TGCGCCAGCAGCTTGGCAGGGGAGAGCTCTGGGGCCAACGTCCTGACTTTC.

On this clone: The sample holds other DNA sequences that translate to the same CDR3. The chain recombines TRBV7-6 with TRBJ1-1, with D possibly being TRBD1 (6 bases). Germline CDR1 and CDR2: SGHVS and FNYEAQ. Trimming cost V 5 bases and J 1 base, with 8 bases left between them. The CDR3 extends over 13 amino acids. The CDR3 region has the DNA TGTGCCAGCAGCCTGGGACAGAACACTGAAGCTTTCTTT. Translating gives CASSLGQNTEAFF.

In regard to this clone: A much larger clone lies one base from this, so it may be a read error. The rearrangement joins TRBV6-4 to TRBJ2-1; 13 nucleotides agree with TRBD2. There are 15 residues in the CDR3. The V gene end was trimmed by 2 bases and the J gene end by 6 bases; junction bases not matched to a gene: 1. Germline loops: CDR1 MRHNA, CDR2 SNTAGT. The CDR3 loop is CASSDRTSGSNEQFF. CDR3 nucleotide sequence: TGTGCCAGCAGTGACAGGACTAGCGGGAGCAATGAGCAGTTCTTC.

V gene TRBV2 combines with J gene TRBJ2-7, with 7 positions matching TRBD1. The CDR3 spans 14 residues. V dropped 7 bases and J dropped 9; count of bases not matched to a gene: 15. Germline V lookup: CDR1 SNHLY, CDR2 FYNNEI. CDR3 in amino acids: CASTMGTVTSLQYV. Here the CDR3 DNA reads TGTGCCAGCACCATGGGGACAGTAACCTCGTTGCAGTACGTC.